This TCR beta chain was recovered during a study of T cell repertoires in cytomegalovirus infection (dated by TCRdb to about 2019). About the study as a whole: Alongside well-studied HLA-B-restricted epitopes, the peptide stimulations were aimed at recently identified HLA-C-restricted CMV epitopes, whose presentation resists viral immunomodulation. The HLA type of each donor mattered for the analysis, because public TCR beta signatures pointed to carriage of CMV infection along with the matching HLA type.

V is pared back by 0 bases and J by 1 base, with 16 bases lying between the germline termini. The CDR3 goes from the cysteine to the phenylalanine over 17 residues. Only the CDR3 region is kept as DNA, spanning 51 bases read in frame from base 1. Per the germline V gene, LGHNA is the CDR1 and YSLEER is the CDR2. Findings and caveats that apply to the study as a whole: Cumulative frequency of public TCR beta family members discriminated carriers of CMV infection plus the relevant HLA type in this cohort and an independent 352-donor cohort. The ex vivo response was dominated by HLA-C-restricted CMV-specific TCR beta clonotypes, which also provided the single most frequent clonotype in two of eight donors.

Sequencer: Illumina HiSeq 1500. The raw public reads went through TCRdb reprocessing: fastp at Q25, MiXCR clone calling, in-frame beta chains kept. Records with the same CDR3 protein are collapsed into one entry carrying the most frequent genes and DNA. Here the sample has 71,000 or so distinct CDR3 sequences; 20% occur a single time. Together, the top ten hold about 72% of the sample. The sample's treatment or condition, from its label and the paper: in vitro stimulation with specific CMV peptide epitopes to enrich CMV-specific T cells. This clonotype was recorded many times. Its antigen remains unidentified. It has no much larger one-base neighbor in the sample; base qualities were not kept.

Material: CD8+ T cells from cultured PBMCs, obtained from culture after CMV antigen stimulation. The TCR was taken from a human donor in good health (CMV status not recorded). Some clones in this sample may be carry-over from other donors' samples. In this chain, TRBV4-3 is recombined with TRBJ2-7, with the D assignment possibly TRBD1 or TRBD2, given 5 matching bases for each. CDR3 loop: CASSQDLTGTGSYEQYF. The DNA is TGCGCCAGCAGCCAAGATCTCACCGGGACGGGATCCTACGAGCAGTACTTC.